The 20 T cell receptor beta chains given below trace back to one sample, sequenced in a study of cytomegalovirus exposure and HLA in healthy donors (dated by TCRdb to about 2017). The library was generated by the immunoSEQ multiplex PCR assay. For the multiplex PCR, a mixture combining 60 forward primers for TCR Vbeta segments and 13 reverse primers for TCR Jbeta segments was used. The immuneACCESS repertoire file appears here via TCRdb, limited to in-frame rearrangements. These files lack a portion of the clones; in checked studies, under half of the deficit traces to unresolved V genes, and the cause of the others is not known. The table for this sample lists some 190,000 clones; 77% of them were counted only once. Roughly 1.5% of the sample goes to the ten largest clones. Sequencing was performed on PBMCs. These receptors came from a man younger than 30 in good health and CMV-seronegative.

This clone was observed a few times. J is TRBJ2-7 and V is TRBV7-2; a possible D gene is TRBD1 (7 bases). The V end was cut by 8 bases, the J end by 1 base, with 15 bases between. The CDR3 runs to 14 residues. CDR1 SGHTA and CDR2 FQGNSA come from the germline V gene. The CDR3 protein is CASEPTGTSYEQYF. CDR3 nucleotides: TGTGCCAGCGAACCGACAGGGACTTCCTACGAGCAGTACTTC.

The genes are TRBV27 and TRBJ1-2, with TRBD1 identical over 9 bases. The germline V gene encodes CDR1 MNHEY and CDR2 SMNVEV (reference sequence). The J segment lost 4 bases and the V segment lost 5 bases, leaving 8 bases of the junction unmatched. The CDR3 spans 15 residues. This CDR3 reads CASSPGTGYGYGYTF. In DNA form, the CDR3 reads TGTGCCAGCAGTCCTGGGACAGGGTATGGCTATGGCTACACCTTC.

The J gene is TRBJ2-7, the V gene TRBV5-1, with a tentative D call TRBD2 (5 bases). The CDR3 is made up of 12 amino acids. Germline V lookup: CDR1 SGHRS, CDR2 YFSETQ. Trimming stripped 4 bases from V and 6 bases from J, with 11 bases between. CDR3 loop: CASSTGIREQYF. Written as DNA, the CDR3 is TGCGCCAGCAGCACGGGAATCCGCGAGCAGTACTTC. The variable domain in full, completed from reference TRBV5-1 and TRBJ2-7, reads KAGVTQTPRYLIKTRGQQVTLSCSPISGHRSVSWYQQTPGQGLQFLFEYFSETQRNKGNFPGRFSGRQFSNSRSEMNVSTLELGDSALYLCASSTGIREQYFGPGTRLTVT.

This clone was observed a single time. This chain connects TRBV27 to TRBJ1-5; 9 bases fit TRBD1. In germline, CDR1 is MNHEY, CDR2 SMNVEV (reference sequence). The trim removed 4 bases at V and 6 bases at J, leaving 7 bases unmatched. The CDR3 spans 15 residues. In nucleotides, the CDR3 is TGTGCCAGCAGTTATACCGGGACAGGGAGTCAGCCCCAGCATTTT. As protein: CASSYTGTGSQPQHF.

V and J are TRBV19 and TRBJ1-6, with 8 bases fitting TRBD1. V trimming: 10 bases; J trimming: 4 bases; junction bases outside the gene matches: 6. Germline V lookup: CDR1 LNHDA, CDR2 SQIVND (reference sequence). The CDR3 length is 14 residues. For the CDR3, the DNA is TGTGCCACCGGACAGGGACCTTATAATTCACCCCTCCACTTT. Translated: CATGQGPYNSPLHF.

The chain is built from TRBV5-1 and TRBJ1-1, with 7 bases lining up with TRBD1. The germline V gene encodes CDR1 SGHRS and CDR2 YFSETQ. This CDR3 region has 14 residues. V shed 5 bases, J shed 0 bases, and the junction held 4 bases outside the gene matches. The CDR3 DNA is TGCGCCAGCAGGGAGGGACAGTTGAACACTGAAGCTTTCTTT. It encodes CASREGQLNTEAFF.

This chain joins TRBV5-1 and TRBJ2-1; 16 bases line up with TRBD2. The CDR3 length is 20 residues. V dropped 4 bases and J dropped 5; count of bases not matched to a gene: 15. Germline-derived CDR1 and CDR2 are SGHRS and YFSETQ. The CDR3 sequence is CASSPGLAGGARSVHNEQFF. Written as DNA, the CDR3 is TGCGCCAGCAGCCCGGGACTAGCGGGGGGGGCCCGGTCGGTTCACAATGAGCAGTTCTTC.

The chain joins TRBV5-6 to TRBJ1-1; possible D gene TRBD1, 6 bases. Germline CDR1 and CDR2: SGHDT and YYEEEE. V dropped 3 bases and J dropped 0 bases, with 9 bases sitting between them. The CDR3 length is 14 residues. The CDR3 DNA follows: TGTGCCAGCAGCTGGGGGGGCTTGAACACTGAAGCTTTCTTT. Its protein product is CASSWGGLNTEAFF.

This sequence joins TRBV5-1 and TRBJ2-5; 12 bases map to TRBD2. Germline CDR1 SGHRS, CDR2 YFSETQ. V gave up 1 base and J gave up 2 bases; unmatched junction bases: 3. The CDR3 contains 16 residues. CDR3 sequence (DNA): TGCGCCAGCAGCTTGTTACTAGCGGGGGGACAAGAGACCCAGTACTTC. Protein: CASSLLLAGGQETQYF.

This clone appeared once. The chain is built from TRBV7-6 and TRBJ2-1; 7 bases agree with TRBD1. This CDR3 comprises 15 residues. The V gene end was trimmed by 6 bases and the J gene end by 2 bases; junction bases not matched to a gene: 7. CDR1 is SGHVS and CDR2 is FNYEAQ in the germline V gene. The CDR3 DNA is TGTGCCAGCAGTAAGACGGGACAGACCTACAATGAGCAGTTCTTC. This translates into CASSKTGQTYNEQFF.

The chain recombines TRBV7-6 with TRBJ2-1; tentative D call: TRBD2 (6 bases). V lost 3 bases to trimming and J lost 8 bases, with 23 bases between them. This CDR3 region has 17 residues. Looked up from germline, CDR1 is SGHVS and CDR2 is FNYEAQ. The CDR3 sequence: CASSLKGGGRAWDEQFF. CDR3 coding DNA: TGTGCCAGCAGCTTGAAGGGAGGTGGCAGGGCTTGGGATGAGCAGTTCTTC.

The rearrangement uses TRBV18 and TRBJ2-7, with D perhaps TRBD1 (6 bases). The CDR3 is 11 amino acids. Germline V gives CDR1 KGHSH, CDR2 LQKENI. Trimming took off 8 bases at V and 3 bases at J, with 8 bases between the two ends. The CDR3 nucleotides read TGTGCCAGCAGGGGGTTCTACGAGCAGTACTTC. Encoded protein: CASRGFYEQYF.

This chain links TRBV11-2 with TRBJ2-2; the match to TRBD1 covers 9 bases. The CDR3 has 17 amino acids. Germline CDR1 and CDR2: SGHAT and FQNNGV. The junction had 14 bases not matched to a gene; V was cut back by 5 bases and J by 7 bases. CDR3 coding DNA: TGTGCCAGCAGCCCCCGCCAGGGACAGGGTTTTGGCGGGGAGCTGTTTTTT. Translation: CASSPRQGQGFGGELFF.

The chain recombines TRBV6-5 with TRBJ2-4; D is unresolved. The V and J ends lost 6 bases and 8 bases respectively, with 20 bases between them. Germline lookup yields CDR1 MNHEY and CDR2 SVGAGI. CDR3 size: 15 residues. In nucleotides, the CDR3 is TGTGCCAGCAGCCCAAGCCCCAACTACGATTACATTCAGTACTTC. Its protein is CASSPSPNYDYIQYF.

V gene TRBV11-2 combines with J gene TRBJ1-2, with 9 bases aligning to TRBD1. The germline V gene has CDR1 SGHAT and CDR2 FQNNGV. The CDR3 length is 17 residues. Unmatched junction bases numbered 11, after V lost 0 bases and J lost 6 bases. CDR3 bases: TGTGCCAGCAGCTTAGAGGGGACAGGGATTGGGACAGATGGCTACACCTTC. It specifies CASSLEGTGIGTDGYTF.

This chain joins TRBV19 and TRBJ2-7; TRBD1 might be the D (5 bases). CDR3 length equals 13 residues. Trimming shortened V by 4 bases and J by 3 bases, and 10 bases separated the two germline ends. CDR1 is LNHDA and CDR2 is SQIVND in the germline V gene (reference sequence). The CDR3: CASSTGHFYEQYF. The CDR3 region has the DNA TGTGCCAGTAGTACCGGACATTTCTACGAGCAGTACTTC.

The chain joins TRBV29-1 to TRBJ2-2, with D perhaps TRBD2 (5 bases). The ends were cut back, 4 bases at V and 2 bases at J, with 14 bases in the middle. This CDR3 comprises 15 residues. Germline loops: CDR1 SQVTM, CDR2 ANQGSEA. The CDR3 coding sequence is TGCAGCGTTGGAGCGGCCAGCCCTAACACCGGGGAGCTGTTTTTT. This encodes CSVGAASPNTGELFF.

V and J are TRBV10-3 and TRBJ2-5; D possibly corresponds to TRBD1 (5 bases). The germline CDR1 and CDR2 sequences are ENHRY and SYGVKD. This CDR3 is built from 13 residues. Trimming removed 10 bases from V and 2 bases from J, with 14 bases in between. The CDR3 bases are TGTGCCACCCGAAAGACAGAACAAGAGACCCAGTACTTC. Translated, it gives CATRKTEQETQYF.

This chain connects TRBV7-9 to TRBJ2-7, with 12 nucleotides matching TRBD2. Per germline, CDR1 SEHNR and CDR2 FQNEAQ (reference sequence). The CDR3 length is 15 residues. With V trimmed by 4 bases and J by 0 bases, 1 base remained unmatched. CDR3 amino acids: CASSSSGGASYEQYF. DNA of the CDR3: TGTGCCAGCAGCTCTAGCGGGGGGGCCTCCTACGAGCAGTACTTC.

The chain carries TRBV4-2 and TRBJ1-3; D gene unclear. This CDR3 contains 13 residues. Trimming left V 4 bases short and J 2 bases short, with 6 bases between. The germline gives CDR1 LGHNA, CDR2 YNFKEQ. The DNA of the CDR3 is TGTGCCAGCAGCCCACCGGCTGGAAACACCATATATTTT. It encodes CASSPPAGNTIYF.